This T cell receptor beta chain was captured by sequencing in a study of post-analysis software for immune sequencing data. Whole-study context: Disease trajectories encompassed relapsing-remitting, secondary progressive and progressive-relapsing multiple sclerosis. Whole-study findings and limits: The study found TRBV5-6, TRBV5-1 and TRBV20-1 among about five TRBV segments more frequent in patients than controls.

Germline loops: CDR1 SGHVS, CDR2 FQNEAQ. The CDR3 runs 13 residues. V dropped 4 bases and J dropped 7; count of bases not matched to a gene: 6. With regard to this clonotype: Antigen unknown.

Unique molecular identifiers were carried by the TCR beta cDNA libraries. T cells numbering roughly 0.95 to 11 million gave rise to 500,000 or so cDNA molecules. One entry per CDR3 protein results from TCRdb running MiXCR on the PCR reads. The repertoire consists of 750,000 to 950,000 distinct CDR3 sequences, with approximately 57% occurring once and the leading ten covering approximately 4.3%. This clonotype was sampled from a girl aged 10 to 17 with multiple sclerosis. Sequencing was performed on blood. The V gene is TRBV7-8, the J gene TRBJ1-2, with TRBD1 identical over 7 bases. The CDR3 coding sequence is TGTGCCAGCAGCTCGGGGACAGCCACTGGCTACACCTTC. Translated: CASSSGTATGYTF. Together with reference TRBV7-8 and TRBJ1-2, the CDR3 gives the full variable domain: GAGVSQSPRYKVAKRGQDVALRCDPISGHVSLFWYQQALGQGPEFLTYFQNEAQLDKSGLPSDRFFAERPEGSVSTLKIQRTQQEDSAVYLCASSSGTATGYTFGSGTRLTVV.